This T cell receptor beta chain was recorded in a study of blood T cell repertoires in COVID-19. Overall study: Samples representing acute and convalescent COVID-19 were sourced from the United States, Italy and Spain.

Original handling: Researchers report that nucleated cell counts were estimated from reference gene primer amplification. Clones were read by immunoSEQ multiplex PCR, and TCRdb kept only the in-frame ones, dropping some. For V, J and clone size, that table is used; D and trimming come from the DNA. Of about 170,000 clones in the sample, 65% to 85% are singletons; the top ten hold 3.6%. V lost 5 bases and J 1 base, leaving 6 bases between the germline ends. Per the germline V gene, CDR1 is SGHNT and CDR2 is YYREEE (reference sequence). The length of the CDR3 is 12 residues. The TCR sequence derives from a woman aged 45 to 65 in a cohort exposed to, infected with or recovered from COVID-19 (not recorded which). The V call is TRBV5-4, the J call TRBJ1-1; D is undetermined. Sample: PBMCs or T cells enriched from blood (not recorded which). CDR3 amino acids: CASSPRNTEAFF. As DNA, the CDR3 is TGTGCCAGCAGTCCCAGGAACACTGAAGCTTTCTTT.